This entry features one T cell receptor (beta chain) sequence. Antigen: not known. PCR used 60 Vbeta primers and 13 Jbeta primers. The data were produced by immunoSEQ multiplex PCR, yet TCRdb's version contains in-frame clones alone and is incomplete. The sample lists just over 150,000 clones, around four fifths occurring once. These data originate in a study of cytomegalovirus exposure and HLA in healthy donors. Trimming cost V 7 bases and J 6 bases, with 15 bases left between them. Germline V lookup: CDR1 MDHEN, CDR2 SYDVKM. The CDR3 runs to 13 residues. Overall study findings and caveats: Excluded were some V segments that proved indistinguishable, including TRBV6-2 and TRBV6-3. Later on, a genetic analysis was performed. It linked a missense variant in DCLRE1C with V- and J-gene trimming of TCR beta. Sequencing likely generated an artifact that appeared as a cluster of highly shared sequence variants.

The TCR originated in a woman younger than 45 in good health and CMV-seronegative. Source material: PBMCs. The chain carries TRBV28 and TRBJ1-1; the D is unclear. The CDR3 region is CASNGSPPAEAFF. CDR3 DNA sequence: TGTGCCAGCAATGGTAGTCCCCCGGCTGAAGCTTTCTTT.